Sequencing of this T cell receptor beta chain was carried out in a study of cytomegalovirus exposure and HLA in healthy donors. The study's findings and limits: According to reports, the classifier identified cytomegalovirus status with high specificity and sensitivity. V- and J-gene trimming in TCR beta was tied to a missense DCLRE1C variant by an analysis performed later. A likely sequencing artifact accounted for one observed cluster of highly shared sequence variants. Previous analysis showed most TCR beta V segments were productive about 90% or about 30% of the time.

A multiplex PCR was run with 60 Vbeta primers and 13 Jbeta primers. Using immunoSEQ multiplex PCR, the repertoire was profiled, and TCRdb retains in-frame clones only, with some absent. The data contain about 150,000 clones, roughly 90% of them singletons. Looked up from germline, CDR1 is MNHNS and CDR2 is SASEGT. The germline V and J ends were trimmed by 2 bases and 2 bases, with 18 bases remaining between them. The CDR3 is 17 amino acids. As to this clone: The target antigen is unknown.

This clonotype was obtained from a woman between 40 and 50 years old in good health and CMV-seronegative. The chain employs TRBV6-1 and TRBJ1-1, with D perhaps matching TRBD1 (5 bases). The sequenced sample was PBMCs. CDR3 residues: CASSERLRGGGNTEAFF. The CDR3 nucleotides are TGTGCCAGCAGTGAACGGCTGAGGGGAGGAGGAAACACTGAAGCTTTCTTT.